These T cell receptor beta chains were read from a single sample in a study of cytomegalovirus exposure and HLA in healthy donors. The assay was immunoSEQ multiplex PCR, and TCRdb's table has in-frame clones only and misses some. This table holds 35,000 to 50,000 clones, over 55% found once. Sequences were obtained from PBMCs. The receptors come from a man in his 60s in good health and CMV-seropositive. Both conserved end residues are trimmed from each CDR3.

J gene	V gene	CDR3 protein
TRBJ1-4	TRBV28	ASSLRQADEKLF
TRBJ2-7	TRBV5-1	ASSPRQGAGEQY
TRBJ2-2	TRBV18	ASSSQGINTGELF
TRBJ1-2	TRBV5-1	ASSPQGAEGYT
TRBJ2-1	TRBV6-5	ASSSYGGPYNEQF
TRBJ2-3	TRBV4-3	ASSQGGVTDTQY
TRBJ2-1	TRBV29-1	SVDAGGLYNEQF
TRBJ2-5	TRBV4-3	ASSQDLGRSNQETQY
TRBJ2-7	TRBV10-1	ANDRGGREQY
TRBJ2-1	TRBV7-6	ASSPRTTGSYNEQF
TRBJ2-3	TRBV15	ATSRDQGTDTQY
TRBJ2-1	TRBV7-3	ASSSGLATSEQF
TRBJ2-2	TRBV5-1	ASSPTTSAFANTGELF
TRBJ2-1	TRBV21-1	ASSKGPGLAGDCPFYEQF
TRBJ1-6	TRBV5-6	ASSSNRANSPLH
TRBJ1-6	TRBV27	ASSPGTGPFLH
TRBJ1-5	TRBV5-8	ASSLSSYWSNQPQH
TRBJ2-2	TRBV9	ASSVTFWQSGELF
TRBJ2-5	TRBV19	ASSTSGTQETQY
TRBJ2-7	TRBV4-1	ASSHPGTGGYEQY
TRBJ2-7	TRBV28	ASRRPGDLFLEQY
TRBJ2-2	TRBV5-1	ASSPGTGVNTGELF
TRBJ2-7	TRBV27	ASSAGTSGNGEQY
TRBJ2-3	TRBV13	ASSPRQWTGGTDTQY
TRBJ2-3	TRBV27	ASRTGLAHTDTQY
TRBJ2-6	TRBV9	ASSAPGGWANVLT
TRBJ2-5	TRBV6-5	ASSQDRSYQETQY
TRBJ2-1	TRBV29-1	SVEVLAGGEQF
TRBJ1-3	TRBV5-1	ASSLEGTVTSGNTIY
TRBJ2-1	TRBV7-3	ASGELESSYNEQF
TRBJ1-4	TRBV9	ASSVDPTGEKLF
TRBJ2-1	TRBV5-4	ASSSLTSGRGNEQF
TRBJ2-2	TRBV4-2	ASSPANTGELF
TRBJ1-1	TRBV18	ASSPTYPGTPQEAF
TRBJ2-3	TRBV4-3	ASSLDDRGRADTQY
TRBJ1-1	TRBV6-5	ASSLSLNTEAF
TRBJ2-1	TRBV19	ASSSLAGANEQF
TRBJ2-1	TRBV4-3	ASSRLLKANEQF
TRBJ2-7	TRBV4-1	ASSQGAGGREQY
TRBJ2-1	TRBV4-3	ASSQSRSYSYNEQF
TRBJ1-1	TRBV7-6	ASSPQTLPENRESTEAF
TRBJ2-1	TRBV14	ASSRQVGEQF
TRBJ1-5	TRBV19	ASSLALGTVSYQPQH
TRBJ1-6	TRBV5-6	ASSLPSETNNSPLH
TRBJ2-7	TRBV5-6	ASSLGRAGANEQY
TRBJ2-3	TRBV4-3	ASSPSTGADTQY
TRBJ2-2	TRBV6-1	ASRVDKTGELF
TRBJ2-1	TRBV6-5	ASRIHREAYNEQF
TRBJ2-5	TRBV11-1	ASSFRVTGRETQY
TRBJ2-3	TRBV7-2	ASSKQKRGTSTDTQY
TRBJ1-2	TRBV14	ASSQGDRGDPNYGYT
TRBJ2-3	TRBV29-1	SVEGSPRDSNTDTQY
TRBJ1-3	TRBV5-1	ASRQGISGNTIY
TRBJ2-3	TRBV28	ASSYRGPQY
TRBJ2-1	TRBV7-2	ASSLSLAGGPSYNEQF